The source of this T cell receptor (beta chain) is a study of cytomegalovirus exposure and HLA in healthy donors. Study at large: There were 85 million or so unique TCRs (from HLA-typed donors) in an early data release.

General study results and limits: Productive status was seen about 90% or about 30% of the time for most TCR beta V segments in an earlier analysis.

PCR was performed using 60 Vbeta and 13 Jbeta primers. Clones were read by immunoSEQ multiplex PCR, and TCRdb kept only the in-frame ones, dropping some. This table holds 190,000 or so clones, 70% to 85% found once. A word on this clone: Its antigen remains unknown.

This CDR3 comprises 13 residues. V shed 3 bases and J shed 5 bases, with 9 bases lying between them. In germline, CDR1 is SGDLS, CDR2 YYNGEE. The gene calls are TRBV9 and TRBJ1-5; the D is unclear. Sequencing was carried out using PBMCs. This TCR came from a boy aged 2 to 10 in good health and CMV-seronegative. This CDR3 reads CASSAGSDQPQHF. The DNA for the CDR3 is TGTGCCAGCAGCGCGGGATCAGATCAGCCCCAGCATTTT.